The clone carrying this T cell receptor (beta chain) is medium-sized in the sample. Its antigen remains unknown. V was trimmed by 0 bases and J by 6 bases, leaving 10 bases between them. Looked up from germline, CDR1 is SGHRS and CDR2 is YFSETQ. The CDR3 spans 14 residues. Full-length variable regions came from constant-region reverse primers plus semi-nested Nested Universal Primer A PCR. TCRdb recomputed calls from the 5' RACE reads with MiXCR, one row per CDR3 protein. The sample has around 10,000 distinct CDR3 sequences, 15% to 20% seen once. Whole-study findings and limits: In terms of TCR gene usage, tumor memory CD4+ T cells clustered together with blood and lymph node memory CD4+ cells, as well as with lymph node naive CD4+ cells. Tumor Treg TCRs overlapped most with tumor naive CD4+ cells. Whole repertoires were not studied in the larger cohort, only one V-J beta rearrangement.

Treg sorting used a CD4+CD25+CD127-/low gate. Sequenced sample: Tregs sorted from a lymph node. V is TRBV5-1 and J is TRBJ1-5; D may be TRBD1 (5 bases). This sequence originates from a female donor with breast cancer. DNA for the CDR3: TGCGCCAGCAGCTTGGGGGGGTACGGTCAGCCCCAGCATTTT. This codes for CASSLGGYGQPQHF.